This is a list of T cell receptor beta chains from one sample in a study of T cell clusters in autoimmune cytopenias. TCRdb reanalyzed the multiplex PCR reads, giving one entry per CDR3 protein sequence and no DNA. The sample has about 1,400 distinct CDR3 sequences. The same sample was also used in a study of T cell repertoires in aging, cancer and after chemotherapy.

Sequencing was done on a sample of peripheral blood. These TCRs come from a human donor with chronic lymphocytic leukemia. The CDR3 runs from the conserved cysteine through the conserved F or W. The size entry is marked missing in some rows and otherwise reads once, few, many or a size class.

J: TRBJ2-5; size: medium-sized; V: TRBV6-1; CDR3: CATQGGTRVETQYF
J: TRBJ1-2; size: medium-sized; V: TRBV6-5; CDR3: CASSLGGNYGYTF
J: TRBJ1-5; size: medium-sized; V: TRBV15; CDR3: CATSAGNQPQHF
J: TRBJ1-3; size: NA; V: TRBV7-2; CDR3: CASSPNSGNTIYF
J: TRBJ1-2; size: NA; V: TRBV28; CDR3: CASSFPGENYGYTF
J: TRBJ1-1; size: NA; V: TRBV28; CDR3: CASSPAEGVMNTEAFF
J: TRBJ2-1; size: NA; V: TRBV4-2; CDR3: CASRPDGLARSYNEQFF
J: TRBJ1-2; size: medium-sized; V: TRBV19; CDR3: CASRISLGGYTF
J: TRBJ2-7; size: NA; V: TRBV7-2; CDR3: CASSLGSRSYEQYF
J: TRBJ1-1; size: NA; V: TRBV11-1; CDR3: CASSLGGVVEAFF
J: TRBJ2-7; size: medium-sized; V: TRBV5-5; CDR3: CASSFLLGSGREQYF
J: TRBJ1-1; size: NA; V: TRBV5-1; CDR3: CASSLIGQNTEAFF
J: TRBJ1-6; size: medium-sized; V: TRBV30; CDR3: CAGDRGSNSPLHF
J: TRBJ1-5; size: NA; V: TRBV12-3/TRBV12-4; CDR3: CASSLGQNFQPQHF
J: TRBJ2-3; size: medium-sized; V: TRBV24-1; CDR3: CATSDPYGGNTQYF
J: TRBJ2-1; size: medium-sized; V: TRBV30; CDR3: CAWSMTLGPQFF
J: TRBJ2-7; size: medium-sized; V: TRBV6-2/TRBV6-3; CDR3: CASSNRDSPYEQYF
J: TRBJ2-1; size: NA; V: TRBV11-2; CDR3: CASSRTGTNAHEQFF
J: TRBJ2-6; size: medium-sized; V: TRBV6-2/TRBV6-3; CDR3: CASKNGLGGANVLTF
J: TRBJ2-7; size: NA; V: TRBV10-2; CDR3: CASSESQTLYEQYF
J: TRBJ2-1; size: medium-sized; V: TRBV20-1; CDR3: CSASETSGKNEQFF
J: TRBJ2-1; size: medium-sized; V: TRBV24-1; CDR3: CATSDPGTSGYNEQFF
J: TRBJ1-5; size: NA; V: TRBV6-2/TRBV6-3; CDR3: CASTLLSLGSNQPQHF
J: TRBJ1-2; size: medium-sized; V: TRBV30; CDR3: CAWSLEEAGEVYTF
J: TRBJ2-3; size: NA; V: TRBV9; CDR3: CASSVAPLDTQYF
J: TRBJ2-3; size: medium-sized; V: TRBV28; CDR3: CASSFLAGTDTQYF
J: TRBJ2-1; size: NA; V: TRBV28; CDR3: CASGGWLAVNNEQFF
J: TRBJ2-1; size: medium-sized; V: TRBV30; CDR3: CAWGGSGKSYNEQFF
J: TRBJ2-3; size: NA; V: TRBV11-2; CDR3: CASSLDRSVAGATDTQYF
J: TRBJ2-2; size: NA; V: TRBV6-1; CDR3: CASSAGTSVGELFF
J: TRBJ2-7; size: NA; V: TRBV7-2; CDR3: CASSQGSGSPGEQYF
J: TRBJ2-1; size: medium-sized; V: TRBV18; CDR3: CASSPPGREYNEQFF